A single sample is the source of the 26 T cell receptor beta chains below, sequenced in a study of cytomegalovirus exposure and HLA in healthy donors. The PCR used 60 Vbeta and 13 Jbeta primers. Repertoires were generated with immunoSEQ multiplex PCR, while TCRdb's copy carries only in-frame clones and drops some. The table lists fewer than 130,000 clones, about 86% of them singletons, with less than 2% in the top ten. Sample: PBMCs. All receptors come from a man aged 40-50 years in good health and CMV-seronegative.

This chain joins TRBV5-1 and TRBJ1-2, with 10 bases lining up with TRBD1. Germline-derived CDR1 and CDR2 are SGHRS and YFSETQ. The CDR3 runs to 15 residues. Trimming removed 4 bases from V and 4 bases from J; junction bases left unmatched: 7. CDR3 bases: TGCGCCAGCAGCCCAGGGACAGGGGTTGCCTATGGCTACACCTTC. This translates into CASSPGTGVAYGYTF.

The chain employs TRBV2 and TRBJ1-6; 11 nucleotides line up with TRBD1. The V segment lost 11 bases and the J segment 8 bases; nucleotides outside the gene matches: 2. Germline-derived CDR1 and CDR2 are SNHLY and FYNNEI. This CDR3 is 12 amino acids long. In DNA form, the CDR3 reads TGTGCCGGGACAGGGGGGGATTCACCCCTCCACTTT. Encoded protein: CAGTGGDSPLHF.

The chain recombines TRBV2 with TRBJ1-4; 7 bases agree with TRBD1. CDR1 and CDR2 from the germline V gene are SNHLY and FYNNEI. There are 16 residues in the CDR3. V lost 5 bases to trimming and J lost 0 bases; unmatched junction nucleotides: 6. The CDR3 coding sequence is TGTGCCAGCAGTTCCGACAGGGTGTCAACTAATGAAAAACTGTTTTTT. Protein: CASSSDRVSTNEKLFF.

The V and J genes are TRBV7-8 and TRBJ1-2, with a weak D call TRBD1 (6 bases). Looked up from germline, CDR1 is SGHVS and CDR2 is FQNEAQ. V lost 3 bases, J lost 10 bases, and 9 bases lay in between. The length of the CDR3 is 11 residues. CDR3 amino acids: CASSFQGIYTF. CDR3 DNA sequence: TGTGCCAGCAGCTTTCAGGGGATCTACACCTTC.

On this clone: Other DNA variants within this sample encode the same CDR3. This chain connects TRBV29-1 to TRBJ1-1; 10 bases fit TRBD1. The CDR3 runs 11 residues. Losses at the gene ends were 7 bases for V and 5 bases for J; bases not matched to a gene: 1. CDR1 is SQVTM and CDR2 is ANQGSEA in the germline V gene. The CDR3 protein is CSGTGGTEAFF. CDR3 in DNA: TGCAGCGGGACAGGGGGTACTGAAGCTTTCTTT.

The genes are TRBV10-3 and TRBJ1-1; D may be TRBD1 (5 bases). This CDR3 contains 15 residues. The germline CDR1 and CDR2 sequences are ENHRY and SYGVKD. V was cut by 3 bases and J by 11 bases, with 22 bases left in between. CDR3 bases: TGTGCCATCAGTGAAGCCGTCGTGGGGCCCGTACGGGCTTTCTTT. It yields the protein CAISEAVVGPVRAFF.

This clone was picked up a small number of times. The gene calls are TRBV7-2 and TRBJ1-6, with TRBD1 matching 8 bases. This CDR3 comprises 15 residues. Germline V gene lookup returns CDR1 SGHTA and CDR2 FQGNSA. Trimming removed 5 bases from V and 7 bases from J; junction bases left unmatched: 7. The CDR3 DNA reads TGTGCCAGCAGCACCGACAGGGGTTTGAATTCACCCCTCCACTTT. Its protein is CASSTDRGLNSPLHF.

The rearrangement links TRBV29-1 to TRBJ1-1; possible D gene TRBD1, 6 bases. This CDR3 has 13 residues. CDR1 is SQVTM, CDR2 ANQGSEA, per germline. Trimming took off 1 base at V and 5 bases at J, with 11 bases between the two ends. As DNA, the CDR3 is TGCAGCGTTGAAGTAACCACAGGGACTGAAGCTTTCTTT. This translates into CSVEVTTGTEAFF.

The CDR3 coding sequence is TGTGCCTGGGCCATCCAGGGTACCGAAAAACTGTTTTTT. This codes for CAWAIQGTEKLFF. This chain connects TRBV30 to TRBJ1-4; possibly TRBD1 for D (5 bases). This CDR3 has 13 residues. V was clipped by 5 bases and J by 8 bases, with 15 bases between them. Per the germline V gene, CDR1 is GTSNPN and CDR2 is SVGIG (reference sequence).

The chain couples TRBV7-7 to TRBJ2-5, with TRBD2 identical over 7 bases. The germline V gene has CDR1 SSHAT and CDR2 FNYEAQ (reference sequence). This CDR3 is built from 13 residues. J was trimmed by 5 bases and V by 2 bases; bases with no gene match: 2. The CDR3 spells CASSLLGGETQYF. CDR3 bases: TGTGCCAGCAGCTTATTGGGGGGGGAGACCCAGTACTTC.

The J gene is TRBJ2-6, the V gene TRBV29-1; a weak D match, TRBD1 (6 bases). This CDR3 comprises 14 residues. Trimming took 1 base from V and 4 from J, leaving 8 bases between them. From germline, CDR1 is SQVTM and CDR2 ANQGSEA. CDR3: CSVEAGVGANVLTF. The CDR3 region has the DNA TGCAGCGTTGAAGCAGGGGTCGGGGCCAACGTCCTGACTTTC.

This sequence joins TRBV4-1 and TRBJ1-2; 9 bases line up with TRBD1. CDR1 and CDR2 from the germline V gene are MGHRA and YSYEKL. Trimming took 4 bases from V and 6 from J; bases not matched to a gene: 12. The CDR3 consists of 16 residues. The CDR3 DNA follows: TGCGCCAGCAGCCTCTTCGTGGACAGGGGCCCTAATGGCTACACCTTC. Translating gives CASSLFVDRGPNGYTF.

DNA of the CDR3: TGTGCCATCAGTGAGTTGGACACGGGGGGTTCCTATGGCTACACCTTC. It encodes CAISELDTGGSYGYTF. The chain links TRBV10-3 to TRBJ1-2; tentatively, D is TRBD1 (5 bases). Germline assignment: CDR1 ENHRY and CDR2 SYGVKD. The CDR3 has 16 residues. The germline V and J ends were trimmed by 1 base and 4 bases, with 16 bases remaining between them.

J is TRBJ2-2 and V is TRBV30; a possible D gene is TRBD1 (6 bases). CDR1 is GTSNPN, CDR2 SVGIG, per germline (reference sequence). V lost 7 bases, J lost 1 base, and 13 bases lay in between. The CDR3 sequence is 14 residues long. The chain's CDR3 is CAYFWGQNTGELFF. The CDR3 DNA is TGTGCCTACTTCTGGGGACAGAACACCGGGGAGCTGTTTTTT.

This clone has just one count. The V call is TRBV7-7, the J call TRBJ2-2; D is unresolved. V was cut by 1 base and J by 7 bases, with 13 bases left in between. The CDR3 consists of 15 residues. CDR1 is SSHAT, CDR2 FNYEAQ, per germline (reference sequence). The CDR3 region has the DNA TGTGCCAGCAGCTTAGACGCTCAGGTTAACGGGGAGCTGTTTTTT. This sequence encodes CASSLDAQVNGELFF.

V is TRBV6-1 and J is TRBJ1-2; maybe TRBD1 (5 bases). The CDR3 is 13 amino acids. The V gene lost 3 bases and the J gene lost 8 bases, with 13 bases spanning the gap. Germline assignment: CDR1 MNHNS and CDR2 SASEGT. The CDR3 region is CASSEGRAGGYTF. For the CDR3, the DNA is TGTGCCAGCAGTGAGGGCAGGGCTGGCGGCTACACCTTC.

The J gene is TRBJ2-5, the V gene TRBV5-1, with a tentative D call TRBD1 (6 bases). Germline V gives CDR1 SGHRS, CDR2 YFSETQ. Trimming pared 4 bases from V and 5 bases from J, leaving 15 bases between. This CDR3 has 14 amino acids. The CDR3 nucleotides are TGCGCCAGCAGCGGCTCGACAGGCGGGGAGACCCAGTACTTC. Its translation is CASSGSTGGETQYF. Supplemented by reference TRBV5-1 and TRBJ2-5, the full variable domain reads KAGVTQTPRYLIKTRGQQVTLSCSPISGHRSVSWYQQTPGQGLQFLFEYFSETQRNKGNFPGRFSGRQFSNSRSEMNVSTLELGDSALYLCASSGSTGGETQYFGPGTRLLVL.

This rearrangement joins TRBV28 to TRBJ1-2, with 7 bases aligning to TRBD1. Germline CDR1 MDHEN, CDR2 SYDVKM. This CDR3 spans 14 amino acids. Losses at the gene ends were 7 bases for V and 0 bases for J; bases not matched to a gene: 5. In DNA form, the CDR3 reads TGTGCCAGCACCCTGGGACAGTCTAACTATGGCTACACCTTC. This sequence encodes CASTLGQSNYGYTF.

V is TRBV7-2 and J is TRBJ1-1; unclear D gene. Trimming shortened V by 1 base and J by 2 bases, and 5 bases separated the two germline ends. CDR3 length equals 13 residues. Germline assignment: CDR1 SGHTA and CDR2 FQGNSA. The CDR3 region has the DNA TGTGCCAGCAGCTTAGGGAGTAACACTGAAGCTTTCTTT. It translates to CASSLGSNTEAFF.

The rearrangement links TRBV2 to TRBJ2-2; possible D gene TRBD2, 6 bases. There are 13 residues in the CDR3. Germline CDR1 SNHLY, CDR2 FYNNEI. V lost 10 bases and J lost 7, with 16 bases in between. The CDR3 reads CAITSTSIGELFF. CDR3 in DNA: TGTGCCATAACCAGTACTAGCATCGGGGAGCTGTTTTTT. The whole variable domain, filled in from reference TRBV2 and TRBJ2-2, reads EPEVTQTPSHQVTQMGQEVILRCVPISNHLYFYWYRQILGQKVEFLVSFYNNEISEKSEIFDDQFSVERPDGSNFTLKIRSTKLEDSAMYFCAITSTSIGELFFGEGSRLTVL.

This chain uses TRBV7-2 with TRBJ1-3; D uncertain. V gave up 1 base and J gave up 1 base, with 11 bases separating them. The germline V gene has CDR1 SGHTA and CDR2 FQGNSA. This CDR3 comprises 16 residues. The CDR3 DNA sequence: TGTGCCAGCAGCTTAGGCCCGAGTATATCTGGAAACACCATATATTTT. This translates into CASSLGPSISGNTIYF.

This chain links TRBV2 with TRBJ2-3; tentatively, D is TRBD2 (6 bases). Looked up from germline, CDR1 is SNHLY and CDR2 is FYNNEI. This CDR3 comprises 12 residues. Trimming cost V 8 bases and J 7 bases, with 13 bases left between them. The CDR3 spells CASGSRGNTQYF. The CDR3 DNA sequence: TGTGCCAGCGGTTCTCGGGGGAATACGCAGTATTTT. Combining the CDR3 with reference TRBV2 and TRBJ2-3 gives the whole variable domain EPEVTQTPSHQVTQMGQEVILRCVPISNHLYFYWYRQILGQKVEFLVSFYNNEISEKSEIFDDQFSVERPDGSNFTLKIRSTKLEDSAMYFCASGSRGNTQYFGPGTRLTVL.

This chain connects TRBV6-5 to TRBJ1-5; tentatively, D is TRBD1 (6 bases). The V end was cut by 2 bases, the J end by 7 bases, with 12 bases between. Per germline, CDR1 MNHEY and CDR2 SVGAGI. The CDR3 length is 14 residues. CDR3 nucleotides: TGTGCCAGCAGTTACCTCACAGGGTACCAGCCCCAGCATTTT. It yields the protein CASSYLTGYQPQHF.

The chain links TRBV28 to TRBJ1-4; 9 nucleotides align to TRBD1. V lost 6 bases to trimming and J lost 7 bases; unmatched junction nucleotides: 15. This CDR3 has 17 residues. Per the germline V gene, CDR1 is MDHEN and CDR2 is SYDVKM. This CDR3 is CASSRRVDRGIFEKLFF. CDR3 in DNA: TGTGCCAGCAGCCGAAGGGTAGACAGGGGGATTTTTGAAAAACTGTTTTTT.

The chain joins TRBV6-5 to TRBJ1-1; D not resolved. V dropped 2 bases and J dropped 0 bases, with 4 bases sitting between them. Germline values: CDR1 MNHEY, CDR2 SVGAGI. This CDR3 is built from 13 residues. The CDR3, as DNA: TGTGCCAGCAGTTACCGGTTGAACACTGAAGCTTTCTTT. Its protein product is CASSYRLNTEAFF.

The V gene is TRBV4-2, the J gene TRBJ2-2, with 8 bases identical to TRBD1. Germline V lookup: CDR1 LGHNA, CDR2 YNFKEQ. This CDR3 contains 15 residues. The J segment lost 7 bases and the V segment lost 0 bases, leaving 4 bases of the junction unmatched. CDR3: CASSQDRGQGGELFF. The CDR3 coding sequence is TGTGCCAGCAGCCAAGACAGGGGGCAGGGCGGGGAGCTGTTTTTT.